This TCR beta chain was retrieved from a study of T cells after yellow fever vaccination. Per germline, CDR1 MDHEN and CDR2 SYDVKM. The CDR3 is 17 residues long. The J segment lost 0 bases and the V segment lost 4 bases, leaving 4 bases of the junction unmatched. Turning to this clonotype: Its antigen is not known.

Study-level findings and limits: Among primary-vaccination clones, most reappeared after the booster, at 95% to 96% for CD4 and around 90% for CD8.

In making TCR cDNA, 5'RACE template switching added a universal primer site and UMIs to it. TCRdb reanalysed the 5' RACE reads using MiXCR and keeps one entry per CDR3 protein. The table shows around 300,000 distinct CDR3 sequences, with 3.5% to 5% occurring only once. This TCR derives from a man aged 18 to 29 who received the YFV17D yellow fever vaccine. Sequenced material: PBMCs, taken 15 days after the yellow fever booster vaccination. The gene calls are TRBV28 and TRBJ1-4; 11 positions match TRBD1. CDR3 in DNA: TGTGCCAGCAGTTCCCCGGGACAGGGGGCAACTAATGAAAAACTGTTTTTT. Translated, it gives CASSSPGQGATNEKLFF.